This T cell receptor (beta chain) was sequenced for a study of identical twins. Points from the study as a whole: There were fewer insertions in abundant cord blood beta clonotypes, but memory repertoires showed no such pattern.

A universal primer site was incorporated via template switching, and the cDNA contained unique molecular identifiers. TCRdb re-analysed the 5' RACE reads in MiXCR, keeping a single row per CDR3 protein. The data hold 400,000 to 650,000 distinct CDR3 sequences, with 20% to 25% observed a single time. V lost 6 bases and J 4 bases, leaving 15 bases between the germline ends. The CDR3 is 14 residues long. For this clonotype: What it binds is not known.

These data also formed part of another study, on T cells expressing NK-cell markers. That source notes: In several experiments, sorting was confined to alpha-beta TCR T cells through use of an anti-gamma-delta TCR antibody. A few donors likewise had their CD3+CD56-NKG2C+ fraction led by these clonotypes.

Sequenced sample: CD4+ T cells sorted from blood. The chain has TRBV12-3 or TRBV12-4 and TRBJ1-1; D gene ambiguous. This receptor was identified in a woman younger than 35 in good health. The CDR3 nucleotides are TGTGCCAGCAGGGACCCGTGGGCCGGCACTGAAGCTTTCTTT. Protein product: CASRDPWAGTEAFF.